The 18 T cell receptor beta chains reported below all come from one sample, sequenced in a study of HIV-infected children after antiretroviral therapy interruption. The treatment denotes: PENTA 11 planned treatment interruption arm or continuous ART arm. Unique molecular identifiers were included in an RNA-based 3' RACE TCR library. Each CDR3 protein gets one entry after TCRdb re-called the 3' RACE reads with MiXCR. The sample contains around 15,000 distinct CDR3 sequences, less than 3.5% of which appear only once. The sequencing here drew on CD45RO+ CD8+ T cells from PBMCs, pooled from several time points, taken from a donor given antiretroviral therapy, either interrupted or continuous. As to subset: memory CD8+ CD45RO+ CD45RA- T cells. Every receptor here comes from a pool of human donors with HIV.

This clonotype has ten or more counts. This chain uses TRBV2 with TRBJ2-1, with unresolved D. V lost 7 bases, J lost 3 bases, and 16 bases lay in between. The germline V gene has CDR1 SNHLY and CDR2 FYNNEI. The CDR3 loop spans 15 amino acids. In nucleotides, the CDR3 is TGTGCCAGCATGGCAGGACGATCCATCTACAATGAGCAGTTCTTC. Protein: CASMAGRSIYNEQFF.

The chain recombines TRBV6-4 with TRBJ2-1; 11 positions match TRBD2. The V gene's germline CDR1 is MRHNA and CDR2 SNTAGT. This CDR3 has 16 residues. V gave up 5 bases and J gave up 8 bases; unmatched junction bases: 11. CDR3 sequence: CASSSSGTSGGDEQFF. CDR3 bases: TGTGCCAGCAGTAGCTCCGGGACTAGCGGTGGGGATGAGCAGTTCTTC.

This clonotype qualifies as medium-sized. The gene calls are TRBV6-5 and TRBJ2-2, with 7 positions matching TRBD1. CDR3 length: 15 residues. J lost 7 bases, V lost 0 bases, and 5 bases had no gene match. Germline loops: CDR1 MNHEY, CDR2 SVGAGI. As DNA, the CDR3 is TGTGCCAGCAGTTACTCAGGGACAGCTGACGGGGAGCTGTTTTTT. This encodes CASSYSGTADGELFF.

V usage is TRBV27 and J usage is TRBJ1-1; no definite D call. The ends were cut back, 4 bases at V and 0 bases at J, with 6 bases in the middle. CDR1 is MNHEY, CDR2 SMNVEV, per germline (reference sequence). The CDR3 consists of 13 residues. In DNA, the CDR3 is TGTGCCAGCAGTTATACTGTGAACACTGAAGCTTTCTTT. This gives the protein CASSYTVNTEAFF.

Many counts were recorded for this clonotype. This chain connects TRBV6-5 to TRBJ2-7; D is uncertain. Germline assignment: CDR1 MNHEY and CDR2 SVGAGI. Trimming removed 10 bases from V and 1 base from J, with 11 bases in between. CDR3 length: 12 amino acids. CDR3 in amino acids: CATEGLSYEQYF. The CDR3 nucleotides are TGTGCCACCGAAGGGTTGTCCTACGAGCAGTACTTC.

The sample holds many counts of this clonotype. The V call is TRBV4-1, the J call TRBJ2-1; TRBD1 matches 8 bases. Germline lookup yields CDR1 MGHRA and CDR2 YSYEKL. Losses at the gene ends were 4 bases for V and 7 bases for J; bases not matched to a gene: 9. The CDR3 length is 15 residues. The CDR3 DNA follows: TGCGCCAGCAGCCCTGGGACAGGCTTGGGGAATGAGCAGTTCTTC. Encoded protein: CASSPGTGLGNEQFF.

This clonotype has a count of ten or more. The chain combines TRBV4-2 with TRBJ2-6; D gene uncertain. CDR1 is LGHNA, CDR2 YNFKEQ, per germline. The V gene lost 5 bases and the J gene lost 4 bases, with 15 bases spanning the gap. The CDR3 covers 16 residues. CDR3 in DNA: TGTGCCAGCAGCTCCGACGGGTCGTCCGGGGCCAACGTCCTGACTTTC. It encodes CASSSDGSSGANVLTF.

This clonotype has at least ten counts. The rearrangement uses TRBV7-3 and TRBJ2-3; tentative D call: TRBD1 (6 bases). In germline, CDR1 is SGHTA, CDR2 FQGTGA. The V end lost 5 bases, the J end lost 0 bases, and 12 bases lay between the germline ends. The CDR3 has 15 residues. For the CDR3, the DNA is TGTGCCAGCAGCCAAACCGGGACAAGCACAGATACGCAGTATTTT. It specifies CASSQTGTSTDTQYF.

This clonotype was detected many times. This chain connects TRBV28 to TRBJ2-3; TRBD1 aligns across 11 bases. Germline V gene data show CDR1 as MDHEN and CDR2 as SYDVKM. V lost 6 bases, J lost 3 bases, and 5 bases stayed unmatched. The CDR3 runs 15 residues. In DNA form, the CDR3 reads TGTGCCAGCAGGATGGGACAGGGGGTAACAGATACGCAGTATTTT. Protein: CASRMGQGVTDTQYF.

V gene TRBV5-5 combines with J gene TRBJ1-6, with D unclear. With 0 bases removed from V and 10 bases from J, the gap between germline ends came to 14 bases. This CDR3 is 15 amino acids long. Germline V gene data show CDR1 as SGHKS and CDR2 as YYEKEE (reference sequence). The CDR3 is CASSLGVGISSPLHF. The CDR3 nucleotides read TGTGCCAGCAGCTTGGGGGTAGGCATAAGCTCACCCCTCCACTTT.

This clonotype occurred many times. The genes are TRBV4-1 and TRBJ2-7; maybe TRBD1 (5 bases). The V gene's germline CDR1 is MGHRA and CDR2 YSYEKL. V dropped 1 base and J dropped 0 bases, with 7 bases sitting between them. The CDR3 runs to 14 residues. CDR3 amino acids: CASSQATASYEQYF. The CDR3 coding sequence is TGCGCCAGCAGCCAAGCGACAGCCTCCTACGAGCAGTACTTC.

This clonotype was counted ten times or more. The chain joins TRBV4-2 to TRBJ1-1, with no clear D. The CDR3 loop spans 15 amino acids. Germline V gene lookup returns CDR1 LGHNA and CDR2 YNFKEQ. V lost 1 base and J lost 1, with 10 bases in between. The CDR3 DNA is TGTGCCAGCAGCCAAGGCCTTGCAGAGAACACTGAAGCTTTCTTT. This translates into CASSQGLAENTEAFF.

This clonotype was observed many times. The CDR3 region has the DNA TGCAGTGCATCACCGGGACTCGATTTATACATTCAGTACTTC. The encoded protein is CSASPGLDLYIQYF. The chain is built from TRBV20-1 and TRBJ2-4; a weak D match, TRBD2 (6 bases). The CDR3 extends over 14 amino acids. Trimming took 6 bases from V and 8 from J, leaving 20 bases between them. Germline values: CDR1 DFQATT, CDR2 SNEGSKA (reference sequence).

This clonotype came up many times. The V call is TRBV10-3, the J call TRBJ2-2; 9 bases align to TRBD1. V lost 2 bases and J lost 6; bases outside the gene matches: 4. Germline CDR1 is ENHRY and CDR2 is SYGVKD. The CDR3 is 15 residues long. CDR3 coding DNA: TGTGCCATCAGTGAGAAGGACAGGGGCCCCGGGGAGCTGTTTTTT. Translating gives CAISEKDRGPGELFF.

The table lists this clonotype with many counts. This sequence joins TRBV7-9 and TRBJ2-2; 8 nucleotides agree with TRBD1. V trimming: 4 bases; J trimming: 7 bases; junction bases outside the gene matches: 8. From germline, CDR1 is SEHNR and CDR2 FQNEAQ (reference sequence). The CDR3 extends over 15 amino acids. The CDR3 nucleotides read TGTGCCAGCAGCTCTTCCCAGGGGGCGTTCGGGGAGCTGTTTTTT. It specifies CASSSSQGAFGELFF. Supplemented by reference TRBV7-9 and TRBJ2-2, the full variable domain reads DTGVSQNPRHKITKRGQNVTFRCDPISEHNRLYWYRQTLGQGPEFLTYFQNEAQLEKSRLLSDRFSAERPKGSFSTLEIQRTEQGDSAMYLCASSSSQGAFGELFFGEGSRLTVL.

In this sample, this clonotype turned up many times. The chain employs TRBV24-1 and TRBJ1-5; TRBD1 matches 9 bases. Trimming at V came to 7 bases and at J to 5 bases, leaving 5 bases not matched to a gene. This CDR3 comprises 14 residues. CDR1 and CDR2 (germline): KGHDR, SFDVKD. The CDR3 DNA reads TGTGCCACCAGCGGGGACAGGGATGATCAGCCCCAGCATTTT. Translating gives CATSGDRDDQPQHF.

This clonotype was seen ten or more times. V usage is TRBV21-1 and J usage is TRBJ1-1; the listed D gene, TRBD1, was not tested against the DNA. TRBV21-1 is a pseudogene segment. CDR3 length equals 15 residues. This CDR3 reads CASSNPGRTHTEAFF. CDR3 DNA sequence: TGTGCCAGCAGCAATCCCGGCAGAACTCACACTGAAGCTTTCTTT.

This clonotype occurred many times. The CDR3 region has the DNA TGCGCCAGCAGCCCCAGGGACCTCCCGGCTGGAGCTTTCTTT. It translates to CASSPRDLPAGAFF. The chain carries TRBV5-1 and TRBJ1-1; maybe TRBD1 (5 bases). Trimming stripped 4 bases from V and 10 bases from J, with 20 bases between. The germline V gene encodes CDR1 SGHRS and CDR2 YFSETQ. The CDR3 runs to 14 residues. Full variable domain (outside the CDR3, taken from reference TRBV5-1 and TRBJ1-1): KAGVTQTPRYLIKTRGQQVTLSCSPISGHRSVSWYQQTPGQGLQFLFEYFSETQRNKGNFPGRFSGRQFSNSRSEMNVSTLELGDSALYLCASSPRDLPAGAFFGQGTRLTVV.